Sequencing of this TCR beta chain was carried out in a study of response to subunit inactivated influenza vaccine. Study observations and caveats: Each seasonal influenza vaccination recruits few new T cells, the authors suggested.

In germline, CDR1 is SEHNR, CDR2 FQNEAQ (reference sequence). The V end lost 3 bases, the J end lost 4 bases, and 15 bases lay between the germline ends. The CDR3 is 15 residues long. TCRdb re-derived calls from the RT-PCR reads in MiXCR, one entry per CDR3 protein. The profile shows some 640,000 distinct CDR3 sequences, roughly 13% of them singletons. This clonotype was seen a handful of times. What it recognizes is unknown. This TCR was sampled from a man over 45 who received an inactivated influenza vaccine. This chain uses TRBV7-9 with TRBJ1-1; no clear D. The sample here was PBMCs from blood, taken around 15 days before vaccination. The CDR3: CASSFRWQSGTEAFF. CDR3 DNA: TGTGCCAGCAGCTTTCGGTGGCAGTCGGGCACTGAAGCTTTCTTT.